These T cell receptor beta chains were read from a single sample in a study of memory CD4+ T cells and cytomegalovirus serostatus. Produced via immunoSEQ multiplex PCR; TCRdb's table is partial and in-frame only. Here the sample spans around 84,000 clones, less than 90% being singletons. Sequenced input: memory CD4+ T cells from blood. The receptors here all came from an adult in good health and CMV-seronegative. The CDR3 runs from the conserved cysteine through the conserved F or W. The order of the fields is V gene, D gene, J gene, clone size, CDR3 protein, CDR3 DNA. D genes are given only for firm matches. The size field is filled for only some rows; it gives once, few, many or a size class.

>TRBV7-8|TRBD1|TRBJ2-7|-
CASSFLGTGVYEQYF
TGTGCCAGCAGCTTTTTGGGGACAGGGGTGTACGAGCAGTACTTC
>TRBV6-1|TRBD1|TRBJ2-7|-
CASRGTGGKYEQYF
TGTGCCAGCAGAGGGACAGGGGGCAAGTACGAGCAGTACTTC
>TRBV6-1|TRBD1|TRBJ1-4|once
CASSSTGVTNEKLFF
TGTGCCAGCAGCAGCACAGGGGTCACTAATGAAAAACTGTTTTTT
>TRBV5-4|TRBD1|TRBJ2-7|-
CASSLGQGSSYEQYF
TGTGCCAGCAGCTTGGGACAGGGGAGCTCCTACGAGCAGTACTTC
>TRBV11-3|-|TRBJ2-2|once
CASSLGGRTGELFF
TGTGCCAGCAGCTTAGGGGGAAGGACCGGGGAGCTGTTTTTT
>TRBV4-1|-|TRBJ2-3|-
CASSQDRSRTDTQYF
TGCGCCAGCAGCCAAGATCGCTCACGCACAGATACGCAGTATTTT
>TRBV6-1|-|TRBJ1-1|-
CASSFQGEAFF
TGTGCCAGCAGTTTTCAGGGTGAAGCTTTCTTT
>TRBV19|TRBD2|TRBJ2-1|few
CASSTPAGGHDEQFF
TGTGCCAGTAGTACCCCAGCGGGGGGGCATGATGAGCAGTTCTTC
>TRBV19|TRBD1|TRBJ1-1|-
CASSTNRGLGTEAFF
TGTGCCAGTAGTACCAACAGGGGGCTGGGCACTGAAGCTTTCTTT
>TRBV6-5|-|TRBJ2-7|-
CASSHRRDSVYEQYF
TGTGCCAGCAGCCATCGGCGGGACAGTGTATACGAGCAGTACTTC
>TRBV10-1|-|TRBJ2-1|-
CASSENQGYNEQFF
TGCGCCAGCAGTGAAAACCAGGGGTACAATGAGCAGTTCTTC
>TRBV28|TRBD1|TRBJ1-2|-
CASSVTGTNGYTF
TGTGCCAGCAGTGTGACAGGGACGAATGGCTACACCTTC
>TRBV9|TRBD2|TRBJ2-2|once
CASSLIAGGDRAGELFF
TGTGCCAGCAGCCTCATAGCGGGGGGGGACCGGGCCGGGGAGCTGTTTTTT
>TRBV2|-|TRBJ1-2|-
CASRAAGLGRGRDYGYTF
TGTGCCAGCAGGGCAGCTGGATTAGGCCGGGGGCGCGACTATGGCTACACCTTC
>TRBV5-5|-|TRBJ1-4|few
CASSLLTNEKLFF
TGTGCCAGCAGCCTCCTAACTAATGAAAAACTGTTTTTT
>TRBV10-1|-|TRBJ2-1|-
CASSSTGLGVEQFF
TGCGCCAGCAGTTCAACAGGGCTGGGGGTTGAGCAGTTCTTC
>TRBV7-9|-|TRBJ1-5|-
CASSRKADESNQPQHF
TGTGCCAGCAGCCGGAAAGCAGATGAGAGCAATCAGCCCCAGCATTTT
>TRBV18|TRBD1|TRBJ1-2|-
CASSPAGTGGANGYTF
TGTGCCAGCTCACCCGCCGGGACAGGGGGCGCAAATGGCTACACCTTC
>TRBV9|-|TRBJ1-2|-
CASSAGDWDTVGYTF
TGTGCCAGCAGCGCCGGCGACTGGGACACGGTTGGCTACACCTTC
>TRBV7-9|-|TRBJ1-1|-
CASSLLDTEAFF
TGTGCCAGCAGCTTATTGGACACTGAAGCTTTCTTT
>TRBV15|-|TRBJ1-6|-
CATSRKGGNSPLHF
TGTGCCACCAGCAGGAAGGGGGGTAATTCACCCCTCCACTTT
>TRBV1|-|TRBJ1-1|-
CTSSQDGATGANTEAFF
TGCACCAGCAGCCAAGATGGGGCGACAGGGGCCAACACTGAAGCTTTCTTT
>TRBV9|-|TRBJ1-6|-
CASSAKPGAYNSPLHF
TGTGCCAGCAGCGCGAAACCAGGGGCCTATAATTCTCCCCTCCACTTT
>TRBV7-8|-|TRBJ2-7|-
CASSTDYSYEQYF
TGTGCCAGCAGCACAGACTACTCCTACGAGCAGTACTTC
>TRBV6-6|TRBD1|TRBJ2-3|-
CASSYPGTGTDTQYF
TGTGCCAGCAGTTACCCCGGGACAGGCACAGATACGCAGTATTTT
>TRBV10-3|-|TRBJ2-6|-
CAISRDASSGANVLTF
TGTGCCATCAGCCGGGACGCAAGCTCTGGGGCCAACGTCCTGACTTTC
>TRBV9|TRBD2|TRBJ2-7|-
CASSPSGGANEQYF
TGTGCCAGCAGCCCAAGCGGGGGGGCCAACGAGCAGTACTTC
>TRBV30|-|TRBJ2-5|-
CAWKVRSTGETQYF
TGTGCCTGGAAGGTGCGATCAACGGGAGAGACCCAGTACTTC
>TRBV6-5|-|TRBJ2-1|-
CASSYGGRDEQFF
TGTGCCAGCAGTTACGGAGGGAGAGATGAGCAGTTCTTC
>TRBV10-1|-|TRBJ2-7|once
CASSDPARGAREQYF
TGCGCCAGCAGTGACCCTGCCAGGGGAGCGCGCGAGCAGTACTTC
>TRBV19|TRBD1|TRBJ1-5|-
CASSAGQGEQPQHF
TGTGCCAGTAGTGCGGGACAGGGAGAACAGCCCCAGCATTTT
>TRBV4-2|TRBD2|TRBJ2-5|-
CASSQEGIAGLAGGVRGETQYF
TGTGCCAGCAGCCAAGAAGGGATCGCGGGACTAGCGGGGGGGGTTCGGGGAGAGACCCAGTACTTC
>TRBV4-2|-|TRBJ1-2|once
CASSQDSRSYGYTF
TGTGCCAGCAGCCAAGATTCCAGGTCCTATGGCTACACCTTC
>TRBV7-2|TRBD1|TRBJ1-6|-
CASSTQGFSYNSPLHF
TGTGCCAGCAGTACACAGGGGTTTTCCTATAATTCACCCCTCCACTTT
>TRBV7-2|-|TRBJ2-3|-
CASSLAGGDTQYF
TGTGCCAGCAGCTTAGCTGGGGGGGATACGCAGTATTTT
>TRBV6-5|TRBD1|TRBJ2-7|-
CASSYSAGTGSYEQYF
TGTGCCAGCAGTTACTCGGCCGGGACAGGGTCCTACGAGCAGTACTTC
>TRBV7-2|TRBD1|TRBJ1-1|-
CASSLAPRGRGTEAFF
TGTGCCAGCAGCTTAGCGCCCAGGGGGCGCGGCACTGAAGCTTTCTTT
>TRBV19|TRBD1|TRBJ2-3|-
CASSRDRGADTQYF
TGTGCCAGTAGTAGGGACAGGGGTGCAGATACGCAGTATTTT
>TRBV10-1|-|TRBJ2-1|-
CASSESMYNEQFF
TGCGCCAGCAGTGAGTCGATGTACAATGAGCAGTTCTTC
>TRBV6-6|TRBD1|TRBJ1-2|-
CASNEPGQGYYGYTF
TGTGCCAGCAATGAACCGGGACAGGGCTACTATGGCTACACCTTC
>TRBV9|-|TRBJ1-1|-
CASSGPGPGSGGTEAFF
TGTGCCAGCAGCGGCCCGGGGCCGGGGAGTGGTGGCACTGAAGCTTTCTTT
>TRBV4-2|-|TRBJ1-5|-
CASSQDPGLFQPQHF
TGTGCCAGCAGCCAAGATCCAGGGTTATTCCAGCCCCAGCATTTT
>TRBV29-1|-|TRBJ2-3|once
CSANRGSSDTQYF
TGCAGCGCCAATCGGGGGAGTTCAGATACGCAGTATTTT
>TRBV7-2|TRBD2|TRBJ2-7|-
CASSLAAGGGLYEQYF
TGTGCCAGCAGCTTAGCTGCGGGGGGGGGCCTGTACGAGCAGTACTTC
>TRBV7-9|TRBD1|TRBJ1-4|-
CAGLGQGDKLFF
TGTGCCGGGCTTGGACAGGGGGACAAACTGTTTTTT
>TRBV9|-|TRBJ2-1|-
CASSVTLTGINEQFF
TGTGCCAGCAGCGTCACGTTAACAGGGATCAATGAGCAGTTCTTC